The T cell receptor beta chain under discussion was sequenced for a study of blood T cell repertoires in COVID-19. This CDR3 has 14 residues. Germline CDR1 and CDR2: SGHTA and FQGNSA. V lost 5 bases and J lost 8, with 16 bases in between. TCRdb keeps only in-frame clones here, not all; method: immunoSEQ multiplex PCR. The sample contains more than 200,000 clones, 90% to 95% of which appear only once. This receptor was obtained from a woman aged 18-29 years who had recovered from COVID-19. V and J are TRBV7-2 and TRBJ1-3; no clear D gene. Sequencing was carried out using PBMCs or T cells enriched from blood (not recorded which). CDR3 coding DNA: TGTGCCAGCAGCCCCATCGGTCCCTTGGACACCATATATTTT. Encoded protein: CASSPIGPLDTIYF. The whole variable domain, remainder taken from reference TRBV7-2 and TRBJ1-3, is GAGVSQSPSNKVTEKGKDVELRCDPISGHTALYWYRQSLGQGLEFLIYFQGNSAPDKSGLPSDRFSAERTGGSVSTLTIQRTQQEDSAVYLCASSPIGPLDTIYFGEGSWLTVV.